Following are 30 T cell receptor beta chains from one sample sequenced in a study of blood T cells in healthy people across ages. For the second PCR, which ran for about 6 to 11 cycles, a sample-barcoded 5' primer and a J-beta primer mix were used. MiXCR, applied by TCRdb to the 5' RACE reads, yields one record per CDR3 protein. The repertoire holds 850,000 or so distinct CDR3 sequences, with more than 25% as singletons. The sequencing sample was made of blood. These receptor sequences come from a woman of 80 years or more in good health.

This clonotype came up many times. The chain links TRBV20-1 to TRBJ2-4; possibly TRBD1 or TRBD2 for D (5 bases each). V dropped 2 bases and J dropped 15 bases, with 20 bases sitting between them. Germline V CDR1 and CDR2: DFQATT, SNEGSKA (reference sequence). There are 13 residues in the CDR3. CDR3 coding DNA: TGCAGTGCTAGAAGTGGGACGGGGCTGTTTTTGTACTTC. Protein product: CSARSGTGLFLYF.

This clonotype was seen only a few times. The junction departs from germline at one end; a sequencing error may be responsible. This chain uses TRBV7-9 with TRBJ2-1; D tentatively reads TRBD1 or TRBD2 (6 bases each). CDR3 length: 15 amino acids. The germline gives CDR1 SEHNR, CDR2 FQNEAQ (reference sequence). CDR3 coding DNA: TGTGCCGGCAGCCAACTCGGGGGCGGCCGCAATGAGCAGTTCTTC. Residues: CAGSQLGGGRNEQFF.

The chain employs TRBV2 and TRBJ2-2; D gene ambiguous. This CDR3 contains 11 residues. CDR1 is SNHLY, CDR2 FYNNEI, per germline. The germline V and J ends were trimmed by 7 bases and 6 bases, with 6 bases remaining between them. CDR3 sequence (DNA): TGTGCCAGCACCTATTCCGGGGAGCTGTTTTTT. Translating gives CASTYSGELFF. Filled out from reference TRBV2 and TRBJ2-2, the complete variable domain reads EPEVTQTPSHQVTQMGQEVILRCVPISNHLYFYWYRQILGQKVEFLVSFYNNEISEKSEIFDDQFSVERPDGSNFTLKIRSTKLEDSAMYFCASTYSGELFFGEGSRLTVL.

This clonotype turned up a few times. A much larger clone lies a single base off, so this may be a read error. The V and J genes are TRBV5-1 and TRBJ2-1; 7 bases are shared with TRBD1. The CDR3 contains 14 residues. With V trimmed by 3 bases and J by 9 bases, 9 bases remained unmatched. Germline lookup yields CDR1 SGHRS and CDR2 YFSETQ. CDR3: CASSWGMTGSEQFF. The CDR3 DNA is TGCGCCAGCAGCTGGGGAATGACAGGGAGTGAGCAGTTCTTC.

The V and J genes are TRBV18 and TRBJ2-7; D is unclear. V shed 6 bases and J shed 4 bases, with 13 bases lying between them. The CDR3 contains 13 residues. Germline V gives CDR1 KGHSH, CDR2 LQKENI. The CDR3 sequence: CASSAGLTYEQYF. In DNA form, the CDR3 reads TGTGCCAGCTCGGCAGGTCTTACTTACGAGCAGTACTTC.

The chain recombines TRBV7-2 with TRBJ2-7, with TRBD2 matching 8 bases. The J call is doubtful: the DNA matches TRBJ2-5 better. The CDR3 spans 14 residues. The germline V gene encodes CDR1 SGHTA and CDR2 FQGNSA. CDR3 loop: CASSFGREKGTQYF. CDR3 bases: TGTGCCAGCAGCTTCGGGAGGGAGAAAGGGACCCAGTACTTC.

The J gene is TRBJ2-3, the V gene TRBV12-3 or TRBV12-4; TRBD2 matches at 13 bases. Losses at the gene ends were 4 bases for V and 11 bases for J; bases not matched to a gene: 15. This CDR3 has 17 amino acids. CDR3 loop: CASSWTSGGYSTDVQYF. As DNA, the CDR3 is TGTGCCAGCAGTTGGACTAGCGGGGGATATAGCACAGATGTGCAGTATTTT.

There are many counts of this clonotype. The gene calls are TRBV6-1 and TRBJ2-7, with a weak D call TRBD1 (5 bases). The ends were cut back, 6 bases at V and 1 base at J, with 10 bases in the middle. This CDR3 has 13 residues. From germline, CDR1 is MNHNS and CDR2 SASEGT. The CDR3 DNA reads TGTGCCAGCAGCGGACAAGTATCCTACGAGCAGTACTTC. As protein: CASSGQVSYEQYF.

This clonotype has a handful of counts. This chain joins TRBV19 and TRBJ2-3; D is uncertain. CDR1 LNHDA and CDR2 SQIVND come from the germline V gene (reference sequence). V lost 9 bases and J lost 2, with 15 bases in between. The CDR3 is made up of 14 amino acids. CDR3 in amino acids: CASKSSQYTDTQYF. The DNA of the CDR3 is TGTGCCAGCAAATCCTCCCAATACACAGATACGCAGTATTTT.

V gene TRBV6-1 combines with J gene TRBJ1-1; D is unresolved. This CDR3 has 14 amino acids. Trimming took 4 bases from V and 1 from J, leaving 10 bases between them. Germline-derived CDR1 and CDR2 are MNHNS and SASEGT. In DNA form, the CDR3 reads TGTGCCAGCAGTGCCCTACAACGGAACACTGAAGCTTTCTTT. Translating it yields CASSALQRNTEAFF.

Ten or more counts support this clonotype. V usage is TRBV20-1 and J usage is TRBJ1-6; D may be TRBD1 (6 bases). CDR1 and CDR2 (germline): DFQATT, SNEGSKA (reference sequence). Trimming took off 5 bases at V and 0 bases at J, with 11 bases between the two ends. The CDR3 loop spans 15 amino acids. CDR3 nucleotides: TGCAGTGCTGTTGACAGGAGCTCCTATAATTCACCCCTCCACTTT. This sequence encodes CSAVDRSSYNSPLHF.

The sample holds many counts of this clonotype. The CDR3 DNA follows: TGCAGTGCTAGACTTCCGCAGGGGGGTAACTATGGCTACACCTTC. Protein sequence: CSARLPQGGNYGYTF. The rearrangement joins TRBV20-1 to TRBJ1-2; 7 positions match TRBD1. The length of the CDR3 is 15 residues. The V gene end was trimmed by 2 bases and the J gene end by 1 base; junction bases not matched to a gene: 7. Germline CDR1 and CDR2: DFQATT and SNEGSKA (reference sequence).

This clonotype showed up just a few times. This may stem from a read error, because a much larger clone lies one nucleotide away. This chain connects TRBV20-1 to TRBJ2-7, with D perhaps assigned TRBD1 or TRBD2 (6 bases each). Germline loops: CDR1 DFQATT, CDR2 SNEGSKA (reference sequence). V was shortened by 0 bases and J by 7 bases, with 16 bases between the two germline ends. This CDR3 is 14 amino acids long. This CDR3 is CSAREYPGAIEQYF. The CDR3 bases are TGCAGTGCTAGAGAGTATCCGGGGGCGATTGAGCAGTACTTC.

For this clonotype: Possible read error: a much larger clone is one base away. V and J are TRBV12-3 or TRBV12-4 and TRBJ2-5; TRBD1 matches at 8 bases. Trimming at V came to 5 bases and at J to 11 bases, leaving 13 bases not matched to a gene. The CDR3 sequence is 14 residues long. The CDR3 reads CASSQDRAAHEQYF. As DNA, the CDR3 is TGTGCCAGCAGTCAGGACAGGGCCGCGCATGAGCAGTACTTC.

This clonotype has ten or more counts. The chain is built from TRBV7-2 and TRBJ1-2; 7 bases are a match to TRBD1. V lost 1 base, J lost 4 bases, and 6 bases stayed unmatched. The V gene's germline CDR1 is SGHTA and CDR2 FQGNSA. The CDR3 is 15 residues long. The CDR3 protein is CASSLGFEGAYGYTF. CDR3 coding DNA: TGTGCCAGCAGCTTAGGGTTCGAGGGGGCCTATGGCTACACCTTC.

This clonotype was seen a handful of times. Given a much more abundant clone one base away, this may be a read error. This chain links TRBV20-1 with TRBJ2-5; 9 nucleotides match TRBD1. The CDR3 sequence is 13 residues long. Germline assignment: CDR1 DFQATT and CDR2 SNEGSKA (reference sequence). J gave up 11 bases and V 3 bases, and 10 bases lay outside the gene matches. The CDR3: CSASSDRGNEQYF. Here the CDR3 DNA reads TGCAGTGCTAGTTCGGACAGGGGCAATGAGCAGTACTTC.

Of note for this clonotype: A much larger clonotype is one base distant, so this may be a read error. The chain has TRBV5-1 and TRBJ2-5, with D perhaps TRBD2 (5 bases). The CDR3 covers 13 residues. The germline CDR1 and CDR2 sequences are SGHRS and YFSETQ. CDR3 residues: CPSSFGERETQYF. The CDR3 coding sequence is TGCCCCAGCAGCTTCGGGGAAAGAGAGACCCAGTACTTC.

The rearrangement joins TRBV2 to TRBJ1-6; no reliable D call. V was pared by 8 bases and J by 8 bases, with 10 bases between. Looked up from germline, CDR1 is SNHLY and CDR2 is FYNNEI. The CDR3 contains 12 residues. DNA of the CDR3: TGTGCCAGCCTCCCTTTGGATTCACCCCTCCACTTT. Its protein product is CASLPLDSPLHF.

This clonotype has ten or more counts. One end of the junction varies from germline; a read error may be responsible. This chain joins TRBV7-2 and TRBJ2-7; 9 bases agree with TRBD1. The CDR3 runs 15 residues. The germline gives CDR1 SGHTA, CDR2 FQGNSA. The CDR3 DNA is TGTGCCAGCAGCTCTCCGGGACAGGGCTCCAACGAGCAGTACTTC. Translating it yields CASSSPGQGSNEQYF. Together with reference TRBV7-2 and TRBJ2-7, the CDR3 gives the full variable domain: GAGVSQSPSNKVTEKGKDVELRCDPISGHTALYWYRQSLGQGLEFLIYFQGNSAPDKSGLPSDRFSAERTGGSVSTLTIQRTQQEDSAVYLCASSSPGQGSNEQYFGPGTRLTVT.

This clonotype was detected a few times. A much more abundant neighbour one base away suggests this may be a read error. The rearrangement links TRBV5-6 to TRBJ2-1, with no clear D. Trimming took off 0 bases at V and 13 bases at J, with 20 bases between the two ends. Germline V lookup: CDR1 SGHDT, CDR2 YYEEEE. The length of the CDR3 is 15 residues. The CDR3 sequence is CASSLAPQFQETQFF. DNA of the CDR3: TGTGCCAGCAGCTTGGCCCCGCAGTTCCAAGAGACCCAGTTCTTC.

The V call is TRBV11-1, the J call TRBJ2-7; 7 bases align to TRBD1. V was clipped by 2 bases and J by 2 bases; unmatched bases: 9. The CDR3 sequence is 16 residues long. Germline lookup yields CDR1 SGHAT and CDR2 FQDESV (reference sequence). CDR3 protein: CASSLSGTQGPYEQYF. In DNA, the CDR3 is TGTGCCAGCAGCTTATCCGGGACACAGGGGCCCTACGAGCAGTACTTC.

This clonotype was recorded many times. CDR3 DNA sequence: TGTGCCAGCAGCGTTTCTAGCGGGGATTGGGAGACCCAGTACTTC. Protein: CASSVSSGDWETQYF. This chain connects TRBV9 to TRBJ2-5; 9 bases match TRBD2. The CDR3 loop spans 15 amino acids. The germline V gene encodes CDR1 SGDLS and CDR2 YYNGEE. Trimming cost V 2 bases and J 5 bases; bases outside gene matches: 7. The full variable domain, completed using reference TRBV9 and TRBJ2-5, is DSGVTQTPKHLITATGQRVTLRCSPRSGDLSVYWYQQSLDQGLQFLIQYYNGEERAKGNILERFSAQQFPDLHSELNLSSLELGDSALYFCASSVSSGDWETQYFGPGTRLLVL.

Notes on this clonotype: At one of its ends the junction is not consistent with the germline gene, which may arise from a read error. The CDR3 DNA follows: TGTGCCGCCAGTGCCCCTGCCGGGACAGAAAACATTCAGTACTTC. This codes for CAASAPAGTENIQYF. This chain uses TRBV24-1 with TRBJ2-4; TRBD1 agrees at 7 bases. The CDR3 covers 15 residues. The germline V gene encodes CDR1 KGHDR and CDR2 SFDVKD.

This clonotype turned up a few times. V usage is TRBV30 and J usage is TRBJ2-1, with D unclear. The V end lost 2 bases, the J end lost 1 base, and 6 bases lay between the germline ends. Germline assignment: CDR1 GTSNPN and CDR2 SVGIG (reference sequence). The CDR3 runs 13 residues. This CDR3 is CAWSRQSYNEQFF. The CDR3, as DNA: TGTGCCTGGAGTCGTCAGTCCTACAATGAGCAGTTCTTC. The complete variable domain, with remaining parts taken from reference TRBV30 and TRBJ2-1, reads SQTIHQWPATLVQPVGSPLSLECTVEGTSNPNLYWYRQAAGRGLQLLFYSVGIGQISSEVPQNLSASRPQDRQFILSSKKLLLSDSGFYLCAWSRQSYNEQFFGPGTRLTVL.

The chain couples TRBV12-5 to TRBJ1-4; D may be TRBD1 (5 bases). Per the germline V gene, CDR1 is LGHNT and CDR2 is FRNRAP. Between the trimmed V and J ends, which lost 6 bases and 7 bases, there was a span of 21 bases. The CDR3 is made up of 16 amino acids. CDR3 bases: TGTGCTAGTGGCTCCGGGGCCCACACGGGGGGTGAAAAACTGTTTTTT. Encoded protein: CASGSGAHTGGEKLFF.

In this sample, this clonotype turned up many times. CDR3 DNA: TGTGCCAGCAGCAGACAGGGCGGCGGTGAAAAACTGTTTTTT. It translates to CASSRQGGGEKLFF. The chain recombines TRBV7-2 with TRBJ1-4; 7 bases fit TRBD1. This CDR3 region has 14 residues. Per the germline V gene, CDR1 is SGHTA and CDR2 is FQGNSA. V was clipped by 5 bases and J by 7 bases; unmatched bases: 7. Using reference TRBV7-2 and TRBJ1-4 for the parts outside the CDR3, the full variable domain is GAGVSQSPSNKVTEKGKDVELRCDPISGHTALYWYRQSLGQGLEFLIYFQGNSAPDKSGLPSDRFSAERTGGSVSTLTIQRTQQEDSAVYLCASSRQGGGEKLFFGSGTQLSVL.

This clonotype has a handful of counts. This chain links TRBV27 with TRBJ2-2; TRBD1 aligns across 7 bases. This CDR3 spans 13 amino acids. V lost 11 bases and J lost 5; bases outside the gene matches: 8. Per germline, CDR1 MNHEY and CDR2 SMNVEV (reference sequence). The CDR3 region has the DNA TGTGCCTCAGGGGGTGGACAAACCGGGGAGCTGTTTTTT. Protein sequence: CASGGGQTGELFF.

This clonotype was observed a few times. A much larger clone differs from this one at a single base, so this may be a read error. In DNA form, the CDR3 reads TGTGCCAGCAGCTTAGAAGTTTTGCAGGGGGTGTCCTACAATGAGCAGTTCTTC. It specifies CASSLEVLQGVSYNEQFF. The chain is built from TRBV7-9 and TRBJ2-1; 7 bases map to TRBD1. Trimming took 1 base from V and 1 from J; bases not matched to a gene: 10. CDR1 and CDR2 (germline): SEHNR, FQNEAQ (reference sequence). The CDR3 extends over 18 amino acids.

Ten or more counts support this clonotype. In nucleotides, the CDR3 is TGTGCCAGCAGCAAAGGGACTAGCGGGGGGATCGATGAGCAGTTCTTC. Encoded protein: CASSKGTSGGIDEQFF. The chain recombines TRBV5-4 with TRBJ2-1; 15 bases are shared with TRBD2. The CDR3 is made up of 16 amino acids. After removal of 4 bases from V and 8 bases from J, the junction contained 7 bases not matched to a gene. Germline CDR1 reads SGHNT; CDR2 reads YYREEE (reference sequence).

Remarks on this clonotype: This could be a read error, since a much larger clone is one nucleotide away. This chain joins TRBV27 and TRBJ2-3; D is perhaps TRBD1 or TRBD2 (6 bases each). Germline CDR1 MNHEY, CDR2 SMNVEV (reference sequence). The CDR3 consists of 14 residues. V was cut by 5 bases and J by 8 bases, with 17 bases left in between. The CDR3 spells CASSPQGRGGTQYF. In nucleotides, the CDR3 is TGTGCCAGCAGTCCCCAGGGGCGGGGAGGTACGCAGTATTTT.